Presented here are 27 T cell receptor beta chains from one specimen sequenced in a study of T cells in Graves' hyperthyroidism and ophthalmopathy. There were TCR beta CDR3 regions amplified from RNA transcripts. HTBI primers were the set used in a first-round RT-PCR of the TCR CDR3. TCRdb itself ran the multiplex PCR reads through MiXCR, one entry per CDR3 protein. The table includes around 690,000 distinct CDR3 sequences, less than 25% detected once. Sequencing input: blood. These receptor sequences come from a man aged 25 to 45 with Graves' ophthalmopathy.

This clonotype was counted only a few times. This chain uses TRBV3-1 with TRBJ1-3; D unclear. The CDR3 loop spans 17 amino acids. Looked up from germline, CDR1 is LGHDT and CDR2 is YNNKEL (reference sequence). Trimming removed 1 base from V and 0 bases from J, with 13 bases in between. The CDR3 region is CASSQGSTTISGNTIYF. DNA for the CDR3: TGTGCCAGCAGCCAAGGTTCCACAACGATCTCTGGAAACACCATATATTTT.

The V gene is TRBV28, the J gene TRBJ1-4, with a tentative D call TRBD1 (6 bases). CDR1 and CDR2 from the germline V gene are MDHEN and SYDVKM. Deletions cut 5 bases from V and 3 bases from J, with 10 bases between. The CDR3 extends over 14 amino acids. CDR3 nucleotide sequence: TGTGCCAGCAGTACCCGACAGGCTAATGAAAAACTGTTTTTT. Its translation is CASSTRQANEKLFF.

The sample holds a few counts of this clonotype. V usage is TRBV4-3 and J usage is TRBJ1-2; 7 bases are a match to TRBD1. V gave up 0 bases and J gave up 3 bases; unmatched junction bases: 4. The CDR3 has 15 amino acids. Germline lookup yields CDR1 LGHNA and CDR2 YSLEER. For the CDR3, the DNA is TGCGCCAGCAGCCAAGATCCGGGACAGCACTATGGCTACACCTTC. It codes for CASSQDPGQHYGYTF.

CDR3: CASSWGGQGGTEAFF. DNA of the CDR3: TGTGCCAGCAGCTGGGGGGGACAGGGAGGCACTGAAGCTTTCTTT. The chain carries TRBV5-6 and TRBJ1-1, with 9 nucleotides matching TRBD1. V shed 3 bases and J 4 bases; nucleotides not matched to a gene: 7. Germline V gene sequence: CDR1 SGHDT, CDR2 YYEEEE. This CDR3 is 15 amino acids long.

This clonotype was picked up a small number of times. CDR3 protein: CASSLGLAGFEQFF. The CDR3 bases are TGTGCCAGCAGCCTTGGACTAGCGGGATTTGAGCAGTTCTTC. V usage is TRBV13 and J usage is TRBJ2-1, with 12 positions matching TRBD2. CDR1 and CDR2 (germline): PRHDT, FYEKMQ (reference sequence). The CDR3 contains 14 residues. The V segment lost 5 bases and the J segment 9 bases; nucleotides outside the gene matches: 5.

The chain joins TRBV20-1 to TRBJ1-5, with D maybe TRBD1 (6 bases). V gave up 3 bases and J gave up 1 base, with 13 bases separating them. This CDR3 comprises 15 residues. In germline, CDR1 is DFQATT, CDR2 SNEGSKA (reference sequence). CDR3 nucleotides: TGCAGTGCTAGGCAAGGGGGGCAAAGCAATCAGCCCCAGCATTTT. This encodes CSARQGGQSNQPQHF.

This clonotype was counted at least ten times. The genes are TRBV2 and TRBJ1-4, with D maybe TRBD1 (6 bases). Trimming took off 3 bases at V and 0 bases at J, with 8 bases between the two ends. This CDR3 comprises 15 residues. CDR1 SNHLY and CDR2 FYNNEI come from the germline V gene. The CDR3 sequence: CASSEDSATNEKLFF. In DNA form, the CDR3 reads TGTGCCAGCAGTGAGGACAGTGCAACTAATGAAAAACTGTTTTTT. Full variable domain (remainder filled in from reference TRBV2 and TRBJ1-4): EPEVTQTPSHQVTQMGQEVILRCVPISNHLYFYWYRQILGQKVEFLVSFYNNEISEKSEIFDDQFSVERPDGSNFTLKIRSTKLEDSAMYFCASSEDSATNEKLFFGSGTQLSVL.

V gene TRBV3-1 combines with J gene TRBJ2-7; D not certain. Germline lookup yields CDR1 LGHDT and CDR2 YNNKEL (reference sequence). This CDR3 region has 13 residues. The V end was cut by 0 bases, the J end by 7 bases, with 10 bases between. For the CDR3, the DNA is TGTGCCAGCAGCCAAGATACCCCGACAGAGCAGTACTTC. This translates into CASSQDTPTEQYF.

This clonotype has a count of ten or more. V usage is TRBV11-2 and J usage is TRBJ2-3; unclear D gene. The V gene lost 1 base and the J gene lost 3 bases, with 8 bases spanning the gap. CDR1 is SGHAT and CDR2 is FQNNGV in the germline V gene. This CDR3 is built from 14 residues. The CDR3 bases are TGTGCCAGCAGCTTAGGGACGAAAACAGATACGCAGTATTTT. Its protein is CASSLGTKTDTQYF.

This chain's CDR3 is CASSYFPGQGAGTGELFF. In nucleotides, the CDR3 is TGTGCCAGCAGTTACTTCCCGGGACAGGGGGCGGGCACCGGGGAGCTGTTTTTT. The V and J genes are TRBV6-6 and TRBJ2-2; 12 bases line up with TRBD1. Germline loops: CDR1 MNHNY, CDR2 SVGAGI (reference sequence). Germline trimming cut 1 base from V and 4 bases from J; bases unmatched to any gene: 7. This CDR3 comprises 18 residues.

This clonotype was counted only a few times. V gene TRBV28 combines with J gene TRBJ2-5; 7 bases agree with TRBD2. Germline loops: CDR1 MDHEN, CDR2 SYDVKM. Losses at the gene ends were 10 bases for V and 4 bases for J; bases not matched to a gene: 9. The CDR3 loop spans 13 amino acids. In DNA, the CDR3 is TGTGCCACCGGGGGAGGGGTTGGAGAGACCCAGTACTTC. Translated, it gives CATGGGVGETQYF.

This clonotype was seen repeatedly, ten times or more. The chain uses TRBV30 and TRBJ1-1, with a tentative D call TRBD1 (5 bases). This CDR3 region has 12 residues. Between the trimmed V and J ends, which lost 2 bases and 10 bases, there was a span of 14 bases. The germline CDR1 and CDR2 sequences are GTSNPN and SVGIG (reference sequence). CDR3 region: CAWSSGGARAFF. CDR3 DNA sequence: TGTGCCTGGAGTAGCGGCGGGGCTCGAGCTTTCTTT.

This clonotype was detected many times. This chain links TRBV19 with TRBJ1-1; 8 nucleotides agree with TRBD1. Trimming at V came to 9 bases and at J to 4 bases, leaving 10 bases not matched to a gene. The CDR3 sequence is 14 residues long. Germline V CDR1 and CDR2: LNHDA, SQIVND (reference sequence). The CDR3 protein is CARGTGRRSTEAFF. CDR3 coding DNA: TGTGCCAGAGGGACAGGTCGGAGGAGCACTGAAGCTTTCTTT.

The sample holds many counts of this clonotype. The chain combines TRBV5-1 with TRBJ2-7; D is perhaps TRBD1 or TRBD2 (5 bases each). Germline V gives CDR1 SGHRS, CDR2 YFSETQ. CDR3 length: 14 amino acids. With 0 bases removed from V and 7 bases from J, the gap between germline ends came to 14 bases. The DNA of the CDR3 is TGCGCCAGCAGCTTGGCCTCGGGACCTCAAGAGCAGTACTTC. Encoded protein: CASSLASGPQEQYF.

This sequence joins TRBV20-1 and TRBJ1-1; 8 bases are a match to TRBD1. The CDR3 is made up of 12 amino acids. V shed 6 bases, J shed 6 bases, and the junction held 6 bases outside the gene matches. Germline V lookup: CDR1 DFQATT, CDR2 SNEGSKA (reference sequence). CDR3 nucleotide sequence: TGCAGTGCGACCACAGGGGGTGCTGAAGCTTTCTTT. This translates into CSATTGGAEAFF.

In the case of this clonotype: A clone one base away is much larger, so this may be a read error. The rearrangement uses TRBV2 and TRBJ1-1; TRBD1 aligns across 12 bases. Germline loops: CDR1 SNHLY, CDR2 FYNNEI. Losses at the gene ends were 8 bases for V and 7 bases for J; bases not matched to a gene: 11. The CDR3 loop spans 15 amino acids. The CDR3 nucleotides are TGTGCCAGCGGTACGCAGGGACAGGGGGCTTTTGAAGCTTTCTTT. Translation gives CASGTQGQGAFEAFF.

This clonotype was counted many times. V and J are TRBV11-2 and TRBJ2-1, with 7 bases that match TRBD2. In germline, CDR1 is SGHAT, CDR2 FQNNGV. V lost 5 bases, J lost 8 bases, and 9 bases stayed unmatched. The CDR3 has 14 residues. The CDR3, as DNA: TGTGCCAGCAGCCCGGCGCGGGAGAGGGATGAGCAGTTCTTC. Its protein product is CASSPARERDEQFF. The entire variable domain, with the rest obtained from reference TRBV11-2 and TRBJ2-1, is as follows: EAGVAQSPRYKIIEKRQSVAFWCNPISGHATLYWYQQILGQGPKLLIQFQNNGVVDDSQLPKDRFSAERLKGVDSTLKIQPAKLEDSAVYLCASSPARERDEQFFGPGTRLTVL.

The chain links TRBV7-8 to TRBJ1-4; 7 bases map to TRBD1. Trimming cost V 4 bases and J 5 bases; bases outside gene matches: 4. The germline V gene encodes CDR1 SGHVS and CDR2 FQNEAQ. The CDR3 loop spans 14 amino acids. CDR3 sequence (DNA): TGTGCCAGCAGCTCCAGACAGGGAAATGAAAAACTGTTTTTT. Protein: CASSSRQGNEKLFF.

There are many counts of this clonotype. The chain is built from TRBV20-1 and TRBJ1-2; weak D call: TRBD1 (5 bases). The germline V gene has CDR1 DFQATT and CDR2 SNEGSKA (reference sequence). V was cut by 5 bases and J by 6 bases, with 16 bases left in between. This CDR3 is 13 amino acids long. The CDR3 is CSAADSGLNGYTF. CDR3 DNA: TGCAGTGCTGCCGATTCAGGGCTTAATGGCTACACCTTC.

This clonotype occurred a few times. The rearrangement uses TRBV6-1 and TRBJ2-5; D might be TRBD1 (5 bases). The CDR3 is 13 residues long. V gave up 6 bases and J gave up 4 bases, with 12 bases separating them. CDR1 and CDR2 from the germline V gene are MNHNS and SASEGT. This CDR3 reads CASRQARVETQYF. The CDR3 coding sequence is TGTGCCAGCAGGCAGGCCAGGGTAGAGACCCAGTACTTC.

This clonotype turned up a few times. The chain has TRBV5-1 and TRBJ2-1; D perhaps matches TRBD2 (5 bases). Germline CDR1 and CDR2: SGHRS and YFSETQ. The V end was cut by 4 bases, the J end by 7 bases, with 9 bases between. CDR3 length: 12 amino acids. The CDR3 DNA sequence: TGCGCCAGCAGCCGCCGGAGGAATGAGCAGTTCTTC. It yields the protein CASSRRRNEQFF.

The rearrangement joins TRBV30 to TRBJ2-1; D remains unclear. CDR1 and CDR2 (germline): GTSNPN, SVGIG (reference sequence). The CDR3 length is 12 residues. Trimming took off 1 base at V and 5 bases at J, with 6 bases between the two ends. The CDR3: CAWSETNNEQFF. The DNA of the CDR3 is TGTGCCTGGAGTGAAACGAACAATGAGCAGTTCTTC.

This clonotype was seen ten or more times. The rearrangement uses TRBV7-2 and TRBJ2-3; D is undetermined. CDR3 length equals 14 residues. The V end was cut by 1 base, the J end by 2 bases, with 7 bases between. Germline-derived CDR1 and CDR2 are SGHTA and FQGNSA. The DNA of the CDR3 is TGTGCCAGCAGCTTAGTCCCGTCCACAGATACGCAGTATTTT. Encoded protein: CASSLVPSTDTQYF.

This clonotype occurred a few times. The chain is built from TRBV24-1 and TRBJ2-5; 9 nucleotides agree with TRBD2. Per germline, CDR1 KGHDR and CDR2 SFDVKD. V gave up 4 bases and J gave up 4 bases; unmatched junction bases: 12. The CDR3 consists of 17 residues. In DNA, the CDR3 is TGTGCCACCAGTGACCCCCCTGGAGCGGGAGGTCGAGAGACCCAGTACTTC. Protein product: CATSDPPGAGGRETQYF.

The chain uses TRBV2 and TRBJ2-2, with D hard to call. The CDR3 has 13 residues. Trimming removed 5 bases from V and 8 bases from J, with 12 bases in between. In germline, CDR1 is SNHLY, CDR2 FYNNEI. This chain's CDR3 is CASSWAKQGELFF. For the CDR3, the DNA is TGTGCCAGCAGTTGGGCTAAGCAGGGGGAGCTGTTTTTT.

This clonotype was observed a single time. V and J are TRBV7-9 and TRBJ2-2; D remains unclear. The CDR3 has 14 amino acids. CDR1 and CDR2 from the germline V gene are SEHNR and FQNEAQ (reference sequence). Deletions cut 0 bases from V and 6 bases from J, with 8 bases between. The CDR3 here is CASSLAIGAGELFF. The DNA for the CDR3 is TGTGCCAGCAGCTTAGCTATTGGGGCCGGGGAGCTGTTTTTT.

The CDR3, as DNA: TGTGCCAGCAGGAGAGGCACCGATACCTACAATGAGCAGTTCTTC. It encodes CASRRGTDTYNEQFF. The rearrangement links TRBV6-1 to TRBJ2-1, with D uncertain. This CDR3 is built from 15 residues. Between the trimmed V and J ends, which lost 6 bases and 2 bases, there was a span of 14 bases. Per the germline V gene, CDR1 is MNHNS and CDR2 is SASEGT.